Shown below are 17 T cell receptor beta chains from a single sample sequenced in a study of blood T cell repertoires in COVID-19. Assay: immunoSEQ multiplex PCR; the TCRdb copy retains only in-frame clones and omits some. The sample shows about 53,000 clones, roughly 90% of them seen only once. The sample consisted of peripheral blood. The receptors derive from a human donor in a cohort sampled during active COVID-19.

This clone was picked up one time. The V call is TRBV6-7, the J call TRBJ2-3; possible D gene TRBD2, 5 bases. TRBV6-7 qualifies as an ORF whose function is uncertain. Trimming pared 7 bases from V and 2 bases from J, leaving 10 bases between. This CDR3 contains 13 residues. Here the CDR3 DNA reads TGTGCCAGCACCTGGACTGTCACAGATACGCAGTATTTT. Its translation is CASTWTVTDTQYF.

In its sample, this clone was seen a few times. This chain links TRBV6-5 with TRBJ1-5; TRBD1 matches at 11 bases. CDR1 is MNHEY and CDR2 is SVGAGI in the germline V gene. V trimming: 6 bases; J trimming: 7 bases; junction bases outside the gene matches: 2. The CDR3 covers 13 residues. As DNA, the CDR3 is TGTGCCAGCAGAAGGGACAGGGGGCAGCCCCAGCATTTT. This translates into CASRRDRGQPQHF.

This chain connects TRBV18 to TRBJ1-5; the match to TRBD1 covers 8 bases. Germline V lookup: CDR1 KGHSH, CDR2 LQKENI. The CDR3 contains 14 residues. V shed 3 bases and J 7 bases; nucleotides not matched to a gene: 5. CDR3 nucleotide sequence: TGTGCCAGCTCACCGGACAGGGTCGGGCAGCCCCAGCATTTT. Translated, it gives CASSPDRVGQPQHF.

The chain joins TRBV29-1 to TRBJ2-1; D is possibly TRBD2 (6 bases). This CDR3 contains 14 residues. CDR1 is SQVTM, CDR2 ANQGSEA, per germline. The V gene lost 1 base and the J gene lost 5 bases, with 12 bases spanning the gap. The CDR3 is CSVEGGPGDNEQFF. For the CDR3, the DNA is TGCAGCGTTGAAGGAGGACCGGGAGACAATGAGCAGTTCTTC.

DNA of the CDR3: TGTGCCTGGAGTTCCCTAGGAGCCTATAATTCACCCCTCCACTTT. This translates into CAWSSLGAYNSPLHF. The V and J genes are TRBV30 and TRBJ1-6; D unresolved. CDR1 and CDR2 (germline): GTSNPN, SVGIG (reference sequence). This CDR3 spans 15 amino acids. The V end was cut by 2 bases, the J end by 2 bases, with 10 bases between. The whole variable domain, remainder taken from reference TRBV30 and TRBJ1-6, is SQTIHQWPATLVQPVGSPLSLECTVEGTSNPNLYWYRQAAGRGLQLLFYSVGIGQISSEVPQNLSASRPQDRQFILSSKKLLLSDSGFYLCAWSSLGAYNSPLHFGNGTRLTVT.

J is TRBJ1-2 and V is TRBV5-4, with TRBD1 matching over 8 bases. The length of the CDR3 is 17 residues. In germline, CDR1 is SGHNT, CDR2 YYREEE (reference sequence). V dropped 4 bases and J dropped 2; count of bases not matched to a gene: 13. CDR3 residues: CASSGGFDRGQNYGYTF. The CDR3 DNA reads as TGTGCCAGCAGCGGCGGGTTCGACAGGGGCCAGAACTATGGCTACACCTTC.

The CDR3: CASSSASGRFPDTQYF. The CDR3, as DNA: TGTGCCAGCAGTTCCGCTAGCGGGAGGTTCCCAGATACGCAGTATTTT. The rearrangement joins TRBV28 to TRBJ2-3; TRBD2 matches at 11 bases. The germline V gene has CDR1 MDHEN and CDR2 SYDVKM. V was pared by 4 bases and J by 4 bases, with 7 bases of the junction left unmatched. This CDR3 spans 16 amino acids.

As to this clone: The junction does not match germline at one end; this may be a read error. This chain uses TRBV6-5 with TRBJ2-3; D gene ambiguous. Germline V CDR1 and CDR2: MNHEY, SVGAGI. The CDR3 is 15 residues long. The CDR3 reads CASSDSGWSTDTQYF. The CDR3 nucleotides read TGTGCCAGCAGTGACTCCGGGTGGAGCACAGATACGCAGTATTTT.

The chain combines TRBV30 with TRBJ2-5, with D tentatively TRBD1 (5 bases). The germline V and J ends were trimmed by 2 bases and 7 bases, with 11 bases remaining between them. Germline assignment: CDR1 GTSNPN and CDR2 SVGIG (reference sequence). CDR3 size: 12 residues. The CDR3 sequence: CAWSLSQGTQYF. In nucleotides, the CDR3 is TGTGCCTGGAGTTTGTCCCAGGGGACCCAGTACTTC. Complete variable domain (other parts from reference TRBV30 and TRBJ2-5): SQTIHQWPATLVQPVGSPLSLECTVEGTSNPNLYWYRQAAGRGLQLLFYSVGIGQISSEVPQNLSASRPQDRQFILSSKKLLLSDSGFYLCAWSLSQGTQYFGPGTRLLVL.

The chain recombines TRBV5-6 with TRBJ2-7, with D hard to call. V was pared by 0 bases and J by 5 bases, with 12 bases between. CDR3 size: 14 residues. Germline V lookup: CDR1 SGHDT, CDR2 YYEEEE. CDR3 region: CASSLDSHLNEQYF. CDR3 sequence (DNA): TGTGCCAGCAGCTTGGACAGCCATCTAAACGAGCAGTACTTC.

The CDR3 here is CASSPGLVSYEQYF. The DNA for the CDR3 is TGTGCCAGCAGCCCCGGACTAGTCTCCTACGAGCAGTACTTC. This sequence joins TRBV3-1 (or the pseudogene TRBV3-2) and TRBJ2-7; TRBD2 matches at 7 bases. The germline V gene has CDR1 LGHDT and CDR2 YNNKEL (reference sequence). Trimming took 4 bases from V and 0 from J; bases not matched to a gene: 3. CDR3 size: 14 residues.

This chain links TRBV4-2 with TRBJ2-1; D is possibly TRBD2 (5 bases). The germline V and J ends were trimmed by 0 bases and 2 bases, with 11 bases remaining between them. Germline V lookup: CDR1 LGHNA, CDR2 YNFKEQ. The CDR3 totals 16 residues. CDR3: CASSQDPSGTYNEQFF. The CDR3 DNA reads TGTGCCAGCAGCCAAGACCCAAGCGGCACCTACAATGAGCAGTTCTTC.

The genes are TRBV6-5 and TRBJ2-1; 7 nucleotides match TRBD1. The V gene's germline CDR1 is MNHEY and CDR2 SVGAGI. The CDR3 contains 15 residues. J gave up 0 bases and V 6 bases, and 5 bases lay outside the gene matches. This CDR3 is CASRIRDSSYNEQFF. CDR3 nucleotides: TGTGCCAGCAGGATCCGGGACAGCTCCTACAATGAGCAGTTCTTC.

The CDR3 region is CASSQGQGPTGELFF. DNA of the CDR3: TGCGCCAGCAGCCAGGGACAGGGACCCACCGGGGAGCTGTTTTTT. The gene calls are TRBV4-1 and TRBJ2-2, with 9 bases that match TRBD1. V lost 3 bases to trimming and J lost 4 bases; unmatched junction nucleotides: 3. Germline V gives CDR1 MGHRA, CDR2 YSYEKL. The CDR3 runs 15 residues.

The V and J genes are TRBV5-1 and TRBJ1-1; 9 bases match TRBD1. CDR1 and CDR2 (germline): SGHRS, YFSETQ. V shed 7 bases and J 5 bases; nucleotides not matched to a gene: 12. The CDR3 length is 15 residues. For the CDR3, the DNA is TGCGCCAGCCTCCAGACAGGGGGTGAGGTAACTGAAGCTTTCTTT. This codes for CASLQTGGEVTEAFF.

The V and J genes are TRBV29-1 and TRBJ2-7, with 13 bases fitting TRBD2. Germline trimming cut 6 bases from V and 6 bases from J; bases unmatched to any gene: 5. The germline CDR1 and CDR2 sequences are SQVTM and ANQGSEA. The CDR3 is made up of 13 amino acids. The CDR3 bases are TGCAGCGTGTGCCGACTAGCGGGAGGCGAGCAGTACTTC. Protein sequence: CSVCRLAGGEQYF.

This chain joins TRBV29-1 and TRBJ2-1; TRBD2 matches at 11 bases. The CDR3 consists of 13 residues. The V segment lost 2 bases and the J segment 8 bases; nucleotides outside the gene matches: 2. Germline CDR1 and CDR2: SQVTM and ANQGSEA. CDR3 loop: CSVELAGGHEQFF. CDR3 nucleotides: TGCAGCGTTGAACTAGCGGGAGGCCATGAGCAGTTCTTC.